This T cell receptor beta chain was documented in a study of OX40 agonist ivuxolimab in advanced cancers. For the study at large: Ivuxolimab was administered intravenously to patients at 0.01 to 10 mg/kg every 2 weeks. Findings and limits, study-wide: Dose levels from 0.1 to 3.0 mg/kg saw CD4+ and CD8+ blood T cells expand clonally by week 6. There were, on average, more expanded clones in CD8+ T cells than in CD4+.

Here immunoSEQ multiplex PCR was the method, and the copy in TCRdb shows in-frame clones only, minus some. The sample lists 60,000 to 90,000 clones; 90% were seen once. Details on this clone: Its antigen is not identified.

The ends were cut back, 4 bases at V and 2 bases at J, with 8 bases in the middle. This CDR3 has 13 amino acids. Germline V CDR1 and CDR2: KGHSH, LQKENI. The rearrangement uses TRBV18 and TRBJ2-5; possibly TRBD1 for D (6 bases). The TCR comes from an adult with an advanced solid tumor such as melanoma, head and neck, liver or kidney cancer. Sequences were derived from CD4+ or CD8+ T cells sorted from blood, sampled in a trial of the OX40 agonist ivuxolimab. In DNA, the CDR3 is TGTGCCAGCTCACTAGGACAGCAAGAGACCCAGTACTTC. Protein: CASSLGQQETQYF.